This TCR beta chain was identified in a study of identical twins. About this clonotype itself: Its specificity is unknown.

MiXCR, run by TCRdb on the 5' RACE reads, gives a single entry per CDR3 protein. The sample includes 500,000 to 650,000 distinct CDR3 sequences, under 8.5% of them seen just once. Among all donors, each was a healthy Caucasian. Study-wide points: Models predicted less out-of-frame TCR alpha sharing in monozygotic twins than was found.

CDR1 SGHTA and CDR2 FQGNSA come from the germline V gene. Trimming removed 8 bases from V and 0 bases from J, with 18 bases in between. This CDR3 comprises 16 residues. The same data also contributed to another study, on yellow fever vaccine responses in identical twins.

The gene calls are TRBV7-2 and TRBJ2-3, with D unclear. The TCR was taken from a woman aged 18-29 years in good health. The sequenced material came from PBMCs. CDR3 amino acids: CASCYRLLTSTDTQYF. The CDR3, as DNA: TGTGCCAGCTGCTACAGACTGTTGACTAGCACAGATACGCAGTATTTT.